The entry below describes one TCR beta chain. The V and J ends lost 4 bases and 3 bases, in that order; junction bases with no gene match: 11. This CDR3 has 17 residues. CDR1 and CDR2 (germline): SGHVS, FNYEAQ. This table comes from immunoSEQ multiplex PCR, and its TCRdb copy is limited to in-frame clones, with some not included. The data contain 250,000 to 300,000 clones, 80% to 90% of them singletons. This sample is drawn from a study of blood T cell repertoires in COVID-19. Sample: peripheral blood. The TCR originated in a woman under 40 with COVID-19, enrolled during active disease. The chain employs TRBV7-6 and TRBJ2-7, with 11 bases lining up with TRBD1. CDR3 nucleotide sequence: TGTGCCAGCAGCTCCCGCTTATGGGGACAGGGGGGCTACGAGCAGTACTTC. It codes for CASSSRLWGQGGYEQYF.